The present entry profiles one T cell receptor (beta chain) with its context. This clonotype was observed a few times. It has no known antigen specificity. No much larger clone exists at a distance of one base, and base qualities are not known. The source of the sample is a study of early T cells in non-severe SARS-CoV-2 infection (dated by TCRdb to the early 2020s). With regard to the full study: Because TCR sequencing was done on bulk RNA from unsorted whole blood, the alpha and beta chains could not be paired. The research as a whole found: VDJdb matching was skewed toward anti-spike CD8 responses and likely underestimated virus-specific expansions by missing private and CD4 specificities.

The study was a case-control design nested within a healthcare worker cohort in London, UK, with weekly nasopharyngeal swab PCR tests and blood sampling. Healthcare workers were enrolled in the week of the UK lockdown, from 23 to 31 March 2020, and were followed every week for up to 16 weeks. Libraries were prepared through 5' RACE. Sequencing took place on a NextSeq 500. In the TCR library protocol, unique molecular identifiers were attached to individual cDNA molecules to correct for PCR bias and sequencing error. TCR alpha and beta chains were both sequenced, and the abundances of alpha and beta sequences in each sample were closely correlated with each other. The original pipeline was this. Decombinator V4 was used to annotate the V gene, J gene and CDR3 of the TCR sequences. Expanded TCRs were defined as changing significantly between any two time points under a Poisson model with p below 0.0001. Abundances of TCRs were expressed as counts per million after normalisation to the total number of TCRs sequenced in each sample. MAIT TCRs were defined by TRAV1-2 paired with TRAJ12, TRAJ20 or TRAJ33, and iNKT TCRs by TRAV10 paired with TRAJ18. VDJdb, accessed on 1 November 2021, was searched for TCRs annotated for CMV, EBV and SARS-CoV-2, and TCRs annotated for more than one antigen were excluded. TCRdb itself trimmed the public reads at Q25 with fastp, ran MiXCR and retained productive beta chains. Rows merge per CDR3 protein into single entries with the most common DNA and genes. TCRdb, rather than the study authors, made the V and J calls. For this sample there are under 85,000 distinct CDR3 sequences; about 14% appear just once. Roughly 11% of the sample goes to the ten largest clones.

V and J are trimmed by 5 bases and 1 base, and the gene matches miss 1 base of the junction. The CDR3 has 13 amino acids, counting the end cysteine and phenylalanine. Of the read, only the CDR3 DNA is kept; its 39 bases are in frame from base 1. CDR1 and CDR2 are read off the germline V gene as SGHDT and YYEEEE. The specimen was whole blood. This clonotype was sampled from an adult who was a healthcare worker with PCR-confirmed SARS-CoV-2 infection or an uninfected control (not recorded which). The chain is encoded by TRBV5-6 joined to TRBJ2-5, and TRBD2 aligns with 8 junction nucleotides. This receptor carries the CDR3 CASRGTSQETQYF. The nucleotide sequence is given as TGTGCCAGCAGAGGGACTAGCCAAGAGACCCAGTACTTC.